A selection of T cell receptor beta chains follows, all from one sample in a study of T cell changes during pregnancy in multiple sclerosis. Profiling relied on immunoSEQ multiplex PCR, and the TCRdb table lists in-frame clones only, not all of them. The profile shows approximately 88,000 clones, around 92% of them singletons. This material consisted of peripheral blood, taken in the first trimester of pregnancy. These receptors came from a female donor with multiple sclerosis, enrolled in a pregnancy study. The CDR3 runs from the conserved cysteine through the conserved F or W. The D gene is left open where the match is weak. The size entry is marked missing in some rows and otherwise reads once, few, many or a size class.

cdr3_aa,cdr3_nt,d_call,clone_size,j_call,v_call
CASSFLTFTDTQYF,TGTGCCAGCAGTTTCCTGACTTTCACAGATACGCAGTATTTT,-,-,TRBJ2-3,TRBV28
CASSAGKQPQHF,TGTGCCAGCAGTGCAGGGAAACAGCCCCAGCATTTT,-,-,TRBJ1-5,TRBV25-1
CASSSLGGGYGYTF,TGTGCCAGCAGCTCCCTCGGGGGAGGCTATGGCTACACCTTC,-,-,TRBJ1-2,TRBV5-8
CASSQDRGDTQYF,TGTGCCAGCAGCCAAGATCGAGGAGATACGCAGTATTTT,-,-,TRBJ2-3,TRBV4-2
CASEVVGGEQYF,TGTGCCAGCGAGGTGGTGGGAGGTGAGCAGTACTTC,-,-,TRBJ2-7,TRBV6-1
CASSYVGPGELFF,TGTGCCAGCAGTTACGTGGGCCCCGGGGAGCTGTTTTTT,-,-,TRBJ2-2,TRBV6-5
CASSLEATGRYNEQFF,TGTGCTAGCAGCTTAGAAGCAACAGGGAGATACAATGAGCAGTTCTTC,-,once,TRBJ2-1,TRBV7-7
CSVVPTGGWNTEAFF,TGCAGCGTCGTTCCCACGGGAGGGTGGAACACTGAAGCTTTCTTT,-,-,TRBJ1-1,TRBV29-1
CASSSGTTVPVDTQYF,TGTGCCAGCAGCTCCGGGACTACCGTTCCCGTGGATACGCAGTATTTT,TRBD2,once,TRBJ2-3,TRBV7-9
CASSWRAGGEQFF,TGTGCCAGCAGCTGGCGGGCGGGAGGGGAGCAGTTCTTC,TRBD2,-,TRBJ2-1,TRBV7-9
CASSMRQDWGEGTEAFF,TGTGCCAGCAGTATGCGACAGGACTGGGGAGAGGGCACTGAAGCTTTCTTT,-,-,TRBJ1-1,TRBV27
CASSLRRGSNQPQHF,TGTGCCAGCAGCCTACGGCGGGGTAGCAATCAGCCCCAGCATTTT,-,-,TRBJ1-5,TRBV6-5